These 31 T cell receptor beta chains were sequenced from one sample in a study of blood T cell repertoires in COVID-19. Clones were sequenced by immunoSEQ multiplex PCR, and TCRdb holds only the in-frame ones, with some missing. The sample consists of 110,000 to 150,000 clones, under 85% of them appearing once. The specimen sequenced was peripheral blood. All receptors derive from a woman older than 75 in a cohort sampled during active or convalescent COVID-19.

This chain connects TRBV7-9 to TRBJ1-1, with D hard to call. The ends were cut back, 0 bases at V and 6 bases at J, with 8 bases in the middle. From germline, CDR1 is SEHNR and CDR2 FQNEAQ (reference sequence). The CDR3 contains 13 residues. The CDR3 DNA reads TGTGCCAGCAGCTTAGCGTTCGTCGCTGAAGCTTTCTTT. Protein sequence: CASSLAFVAEAFF.

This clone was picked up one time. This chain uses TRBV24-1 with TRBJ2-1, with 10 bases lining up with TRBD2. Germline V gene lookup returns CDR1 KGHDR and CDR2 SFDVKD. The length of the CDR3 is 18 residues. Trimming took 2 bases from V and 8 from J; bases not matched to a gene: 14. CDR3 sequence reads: CATSDSPQRGGRWHEQFF. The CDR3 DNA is TGTGCCACCAGTGATTCCCCGCAGCGGGGGGGCCGATGGCATGAGCAGTTCTTC.

The DNA for the CDR3 is TGTGCCAGCTGGCGAGCGGGGGGGTCGGGAGATACGCAGTATTTT. This encodes CASWRAGGSGDTQYF. The chain combines TRBV2 with TRBJ2-3, with 10 bases fitting TRBD2. V gave up 8 bases and J gave up 5 bases; unmatched junction bases: 10. The CDR3 loop spans 15 amino acids. The V gene's germline CDR1 is SNHLY and CDR2 FYNNEI.

The CDR3 nucleotides read TGTGCCAGTAGCCTCGAGGGGAACACTGAAGCTTTCTTT. This translates into CASSLEGNTEAFF. This rearrangement joins TRBV19 to TRBJ1-1; D is unclear. The V gene lost 6 bases and the J gene lost 1 base, with 9 bases spanning the gap. Germline lookup yields CDR1 LNHDA and CDR2 SQIVND (reference sequence). The CDR3 consists of 13 residues.

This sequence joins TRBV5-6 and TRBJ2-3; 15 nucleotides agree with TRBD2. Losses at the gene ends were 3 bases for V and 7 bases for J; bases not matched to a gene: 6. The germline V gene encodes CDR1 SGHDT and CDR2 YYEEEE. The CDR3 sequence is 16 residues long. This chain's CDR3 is CASSSGLAGGQNTQYF. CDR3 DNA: TGTGCCAGCAGCTCTGGACTAGCGGGGGGGCAGAATACGCAGTATTTT.

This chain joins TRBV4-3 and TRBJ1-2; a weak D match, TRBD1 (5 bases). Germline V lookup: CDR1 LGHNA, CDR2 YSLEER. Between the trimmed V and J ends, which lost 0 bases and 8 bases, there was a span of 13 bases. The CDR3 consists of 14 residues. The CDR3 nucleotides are TGCGCCAGCAGCCAAGAATCAGGGATCGGGGGCTACACCTTC. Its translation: CASSQESGIGGYTF.

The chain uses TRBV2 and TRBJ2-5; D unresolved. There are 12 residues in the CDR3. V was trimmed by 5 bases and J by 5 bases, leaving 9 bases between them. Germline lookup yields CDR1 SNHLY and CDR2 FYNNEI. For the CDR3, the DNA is TGTGCCAGCAGTATTCGGGTGGAGACCCAGTACTTC. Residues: CASSIRVETQYF.

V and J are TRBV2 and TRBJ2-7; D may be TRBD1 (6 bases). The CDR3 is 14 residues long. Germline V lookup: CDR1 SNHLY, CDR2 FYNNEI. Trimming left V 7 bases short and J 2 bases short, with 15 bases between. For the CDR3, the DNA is TGTGCCAGCAACCTACAGGGTTCCGCCTACGAGCAGTACTTC. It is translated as CASNLQGSAYEQYF.

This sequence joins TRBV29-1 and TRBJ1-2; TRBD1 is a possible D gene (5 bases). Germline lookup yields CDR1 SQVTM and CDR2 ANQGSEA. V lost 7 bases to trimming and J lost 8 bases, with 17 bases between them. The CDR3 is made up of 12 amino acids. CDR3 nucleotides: TGCAGCGCCGGGGTTGGAGGGGAAGGCTACACCTTC. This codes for CSAGVGGEGYTF.

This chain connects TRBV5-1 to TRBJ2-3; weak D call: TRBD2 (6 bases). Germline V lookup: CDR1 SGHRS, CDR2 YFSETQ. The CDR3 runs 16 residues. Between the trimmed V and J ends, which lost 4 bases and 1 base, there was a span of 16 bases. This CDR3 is CASSPPLASRTDTQYF. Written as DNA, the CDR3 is TGCGCCAGCAGCCCCCCCCTAGCGAGCCGCACAGATACGCAGTATTTT.

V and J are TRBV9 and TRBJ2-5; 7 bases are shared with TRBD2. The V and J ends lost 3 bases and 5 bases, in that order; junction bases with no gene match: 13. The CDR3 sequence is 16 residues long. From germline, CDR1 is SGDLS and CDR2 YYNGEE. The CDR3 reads CASSDETTVGGETQYF. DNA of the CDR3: TGTGCCAGCAGCGACGAAACGACAGTCGGGGGGGAGACCCAGTACTTC. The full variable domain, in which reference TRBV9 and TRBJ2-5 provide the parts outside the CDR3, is DSGVTQTPKHLITATGQRVTLRCSPRSGDLSVYWYQQSLDQGLQFLIQYYNGEERAKGNILERFSAQQFPDLHSELNLSSLELGDSALYFCASSDETTVGGETQYFGPGTRLLVL.

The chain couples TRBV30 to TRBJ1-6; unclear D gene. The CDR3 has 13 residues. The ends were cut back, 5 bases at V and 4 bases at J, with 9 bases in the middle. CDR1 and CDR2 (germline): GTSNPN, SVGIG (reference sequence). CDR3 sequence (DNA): TGTGCCTGGGGAGAACAGTATAATTCACCCCTCCACTTT. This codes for CAWGEQYNSPLHF.

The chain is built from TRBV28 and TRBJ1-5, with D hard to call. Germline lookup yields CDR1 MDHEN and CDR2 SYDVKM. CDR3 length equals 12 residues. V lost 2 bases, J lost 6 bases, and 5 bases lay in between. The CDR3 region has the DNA TGTGCCAGCAGTTTAGGCGGTCAGCCCCAGCATTTT. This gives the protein CASSLGGQPQHF.

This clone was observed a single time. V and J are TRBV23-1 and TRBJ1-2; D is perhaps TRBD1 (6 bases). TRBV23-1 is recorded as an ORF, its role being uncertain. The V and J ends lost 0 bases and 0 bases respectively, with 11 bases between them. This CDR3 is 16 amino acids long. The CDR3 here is CASSQSLQGSNYGYTF. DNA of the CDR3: TGCGCCAGCAGTCAATCCCTACAGGGATCTAACTATGGCTACACCTTC.

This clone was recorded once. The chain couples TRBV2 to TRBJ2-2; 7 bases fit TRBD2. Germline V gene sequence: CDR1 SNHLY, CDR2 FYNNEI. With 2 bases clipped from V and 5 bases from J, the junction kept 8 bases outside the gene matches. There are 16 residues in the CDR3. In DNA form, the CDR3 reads TGTGCCAGCAGTGAACGTCCCGGGGGAGGGACCGGGGAGCTGTTTTTT. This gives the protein CASSERPGGGTGELFF.

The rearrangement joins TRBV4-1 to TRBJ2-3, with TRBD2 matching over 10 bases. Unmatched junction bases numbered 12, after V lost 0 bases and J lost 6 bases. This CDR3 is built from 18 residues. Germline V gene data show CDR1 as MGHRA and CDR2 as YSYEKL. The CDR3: CASSQDSLLAGAGDTQYF. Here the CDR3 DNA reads TGCGCCAGCAGCCAAGATAGTTTGCTAGCGGGGGCCGGGGATACGCAGTATTTT.

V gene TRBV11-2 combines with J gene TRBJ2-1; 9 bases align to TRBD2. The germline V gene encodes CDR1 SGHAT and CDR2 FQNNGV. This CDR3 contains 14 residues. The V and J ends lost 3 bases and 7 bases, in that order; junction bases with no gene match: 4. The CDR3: CASSLRGGSNEQFF. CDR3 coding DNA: TGTGCCAGCAGCTTGCGGGGGGGCTCGAATGAGCAGTTCTTC.

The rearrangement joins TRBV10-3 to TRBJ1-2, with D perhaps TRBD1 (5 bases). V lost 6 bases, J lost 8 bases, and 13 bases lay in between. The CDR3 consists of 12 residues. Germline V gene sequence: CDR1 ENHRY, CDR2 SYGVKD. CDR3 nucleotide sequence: TGTGCCATCAGAGGCTGGGAGGGGGGCTACACCTTC. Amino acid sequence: CAIRGWEGGYTF.

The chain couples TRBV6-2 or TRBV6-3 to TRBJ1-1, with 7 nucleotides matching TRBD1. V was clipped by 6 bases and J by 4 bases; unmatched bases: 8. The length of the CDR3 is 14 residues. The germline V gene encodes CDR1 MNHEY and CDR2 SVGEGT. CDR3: CASSPKPGGTEAFF. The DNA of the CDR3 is TGTGCCAGCAGCCCCAAACCAGGGGGCACTGAAGCTTTCTTT.

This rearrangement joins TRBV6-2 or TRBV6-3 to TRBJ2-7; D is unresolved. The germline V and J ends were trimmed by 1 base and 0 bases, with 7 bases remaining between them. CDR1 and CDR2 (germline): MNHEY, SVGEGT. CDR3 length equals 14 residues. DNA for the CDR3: TGTGCCAGCAGTTACTACACGTACTCCTACGAGCAGTACTTC. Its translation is CASSYYTYSYEQYF.

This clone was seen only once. In DNA form, the CDR3 reads TGTGCCAGCAGCCCCGGGACAGTCTATGGCTACACCTTC. Translated: CASSPGTVYGYTF. V is TRBV7-2 and J is TRBJ1-2, with TRBD1 matching over 7 bases. The CDR3 has 13 amino acids. V trimming: 5 bases; J trimming: 4 bases; junction bases outside the gene matches: 4. Germline V gene data show CDR1 as SGHTA and CDR2 as FQGNSA.

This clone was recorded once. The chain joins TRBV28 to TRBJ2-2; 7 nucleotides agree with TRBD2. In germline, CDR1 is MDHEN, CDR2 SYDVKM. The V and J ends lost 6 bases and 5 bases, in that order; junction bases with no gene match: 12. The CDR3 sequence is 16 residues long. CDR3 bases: TGTGCCAGCAGAGGGAGGGGCAGACAAATAACCGGGGAGCTGTTTTTT. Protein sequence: CASRGRGRQITGELFF.

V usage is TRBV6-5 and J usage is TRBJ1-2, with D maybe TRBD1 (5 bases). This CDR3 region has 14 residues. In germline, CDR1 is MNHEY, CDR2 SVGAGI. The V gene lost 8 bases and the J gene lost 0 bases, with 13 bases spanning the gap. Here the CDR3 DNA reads TGTGCCAGCGGGGCGTGGGATTCTAACTATGGCTACACCTTC. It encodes CASGAWDSNYGYTF.

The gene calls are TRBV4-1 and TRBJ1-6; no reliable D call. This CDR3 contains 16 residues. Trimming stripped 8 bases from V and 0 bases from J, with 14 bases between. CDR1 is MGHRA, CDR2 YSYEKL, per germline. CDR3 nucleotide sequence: TGCGCCAGCCATGTCCAGGAAAACTCCTATAATTCACCCCTCCACTTT. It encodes CASHVQENSYNSPLHF.

DNA for the CDR3: TGCAGTGCTAGTGGGGGCGAGGCTAACTATGGCTACACCTTC. Its protein is CSASGGEANYGYTF. V gene TRBV20-1 combines with J gene TRBJ1-2, with a tentative D call TRBD1 (6 bases). The CDR3 has 14 amino acids. V dropped 3 bases and J dropped 0 bases, with 11 bases sitting between them. Germline V gene data show CDR1 as DFQATT and CDR2 as SNEGSKA (reference sequence).

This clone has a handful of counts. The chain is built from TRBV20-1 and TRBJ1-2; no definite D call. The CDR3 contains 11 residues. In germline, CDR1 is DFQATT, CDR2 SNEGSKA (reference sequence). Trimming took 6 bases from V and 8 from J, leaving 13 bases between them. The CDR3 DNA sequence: TGCAGTGCCCCGGGATTCTGGGGCTACACCTTC. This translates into CSAPGFWGYTF.

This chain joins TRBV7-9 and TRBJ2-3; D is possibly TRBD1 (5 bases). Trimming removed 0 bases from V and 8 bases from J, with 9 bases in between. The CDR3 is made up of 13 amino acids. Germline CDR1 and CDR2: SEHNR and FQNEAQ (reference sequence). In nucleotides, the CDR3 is TGTGCCAGCAGCTTAGCGCAGGGCCGTACGCAGTATTTT. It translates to CASSLAQGRTQYF.

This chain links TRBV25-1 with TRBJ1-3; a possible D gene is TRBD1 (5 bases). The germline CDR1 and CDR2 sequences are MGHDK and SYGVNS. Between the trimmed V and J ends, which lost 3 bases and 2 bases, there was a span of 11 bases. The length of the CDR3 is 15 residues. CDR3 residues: CASSDPGTPGNTIYF. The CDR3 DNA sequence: TGTGCCAGCAGTGACCCCGGGACTCCTGGAAACACCATATATTTT.

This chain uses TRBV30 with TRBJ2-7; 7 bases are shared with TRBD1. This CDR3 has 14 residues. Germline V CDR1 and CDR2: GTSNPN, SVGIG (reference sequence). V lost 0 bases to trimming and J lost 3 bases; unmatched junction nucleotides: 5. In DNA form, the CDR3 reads TGTGCCTGGAGTGTACAGGGGCAGTTCTACGAGCAGTACGTC. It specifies CAWSVQGQFYEQYV.

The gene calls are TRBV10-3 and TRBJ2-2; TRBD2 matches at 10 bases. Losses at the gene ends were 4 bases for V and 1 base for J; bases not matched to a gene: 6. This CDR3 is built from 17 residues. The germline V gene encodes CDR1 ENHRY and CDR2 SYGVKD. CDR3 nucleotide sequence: TGTGCCATCAGTGGCGGCCTAGCGGGAGAGAACACCGGGGAGCTGTTTTTT. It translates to CAISGGLAGENTGELFF.

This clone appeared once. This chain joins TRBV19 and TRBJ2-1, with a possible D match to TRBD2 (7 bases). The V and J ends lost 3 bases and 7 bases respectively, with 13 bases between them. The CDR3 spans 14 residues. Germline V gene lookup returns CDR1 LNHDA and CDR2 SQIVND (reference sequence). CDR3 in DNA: TGTGCCAGTAGTATTATGGGGGGGCCAAATGAGCAGTTCTTC. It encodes CASSIMGGPNEQFF.